This T cell receptor beta chain derives from a study of beta chain features in type 1 diabetes. Isolation of CD4+ naive, central memory, regulatory and stem cell-like memory cells was achieved by sorting via CD45RO/CCR7/CD25/CD127/CD95/CD27. This CDR3 has 14 residues. V lost 1 base to trimming and J lost 4 bases, with 11 bases between them. Germline loops: CDR1 MNHNS, CDR2 SASEGT. Every isolated RNA sample was fully reverse transcribed, so sequencing captured expressed TCRB transcripts. Approximately 3.5 million reads was the average for naive, central memory and regulatory T cell samples. Measured with immunoSEQ multiplex PCR; TCRdb has only the in-frame clones, and not every one. Of 150,000 or so clones in the sample, around a tenth were seen once.

This TCR derives from a man aged 18-30 years in good health. Sequencing was done on a sample of central memory CD4+ T cells from blood. This chain joins TRBV6-1 and TRBJ2-7; a weak D match, TRBD1 (6 bases). The CDR3 region is CASSEGQADYEQYF. CDR3 bases: TGTGCCAGCAGTGAAGGACAGGCGGATTACGAGCAGTACTTC.